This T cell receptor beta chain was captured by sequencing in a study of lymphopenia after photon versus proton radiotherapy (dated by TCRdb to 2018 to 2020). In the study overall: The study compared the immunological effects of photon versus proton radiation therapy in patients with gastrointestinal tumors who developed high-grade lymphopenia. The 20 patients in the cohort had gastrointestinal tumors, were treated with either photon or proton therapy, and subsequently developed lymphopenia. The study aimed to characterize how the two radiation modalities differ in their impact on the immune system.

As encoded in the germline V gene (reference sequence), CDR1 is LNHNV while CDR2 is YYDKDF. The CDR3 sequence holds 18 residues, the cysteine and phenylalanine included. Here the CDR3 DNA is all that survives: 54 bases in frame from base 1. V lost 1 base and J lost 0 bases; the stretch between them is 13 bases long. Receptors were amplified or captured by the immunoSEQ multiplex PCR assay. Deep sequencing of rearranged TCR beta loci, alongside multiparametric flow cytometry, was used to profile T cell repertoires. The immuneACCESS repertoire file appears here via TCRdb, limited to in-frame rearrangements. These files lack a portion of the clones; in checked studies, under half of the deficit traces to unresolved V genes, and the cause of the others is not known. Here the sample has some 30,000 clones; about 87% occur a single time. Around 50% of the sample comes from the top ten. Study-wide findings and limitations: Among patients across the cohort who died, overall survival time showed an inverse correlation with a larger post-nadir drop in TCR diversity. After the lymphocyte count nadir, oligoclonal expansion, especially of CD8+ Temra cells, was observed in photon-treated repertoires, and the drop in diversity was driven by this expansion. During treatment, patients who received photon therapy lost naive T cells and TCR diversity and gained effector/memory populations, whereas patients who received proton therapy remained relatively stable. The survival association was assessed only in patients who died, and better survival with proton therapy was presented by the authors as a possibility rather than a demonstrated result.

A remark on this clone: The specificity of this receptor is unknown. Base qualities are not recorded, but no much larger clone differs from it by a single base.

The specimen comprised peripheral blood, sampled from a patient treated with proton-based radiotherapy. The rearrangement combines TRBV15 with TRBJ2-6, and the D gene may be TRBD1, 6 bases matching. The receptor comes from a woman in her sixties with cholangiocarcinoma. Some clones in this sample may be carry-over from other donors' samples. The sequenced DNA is TGTGCCACCAGCAGAGGTGTCAGGGACACCTCTGGGGCCAACGTCCTGACTTTC. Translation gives CATSRGVRDTSGANVLTF.